The present TCR beta chain was sequenced within a study of blood T cell repertoires in COVID-19. Turning to the study itself: Samples came from the United States, Italy and Spain, spanning acute and convalescent COVID-19. Sources were T cells, B-cell-depleted T cells, or PBMCs; the material itself was cDNA or gDNA.

Trimming took off 0 bases at V and 0 bases at J, with 9 bases between the two ends. Germline CDR1 is SGDLS and CDR2 is YYNGEE. The CDR3 extends over 16 amino acids. Per the authors' pipeline: Quantification of nucleated cells was approximated via reference gene primer amplification. Assay used: immunoSEQ multiplex PCR; TCRdb lists only in-frame clones, some missing. The V and J calls and the clone size are those of that table, but D and trimming were determined from the DNA. The sample consists of about 100,000 clones, about 88% of them appearing once. Sequences were obtained from peripheral blood. This clonotype was sampled from a man under 40 in a cohort sampled during active COVID-19. This chain joins TRBV9 and TRBJ2-2; D might be TRBD2 (6 bases). The CDR3 DNA reads TGTGCCAGCAGCGTAGATGGCGGGGCGAACACCGGGGAGCTGTTTTTT. It codes for CASSVDGGANTGELFF.